This TCR beta chain is from a study of early T cells in non-severe SARS-CoV-2 infection. Study overall: From unsorted whole blood, bulk RNA was sequenced, and the chains remained unpaired. Regarding the study as a whole: Lookups in VDJdb leaned toward anti-spike CD8 responses and missed private and CD4 specificities.

The CDR3 contains 14 residues. Unmatched junction bases numbered 7, after V lost 7 bases and J lost 6 bases. For this clonotype: Its matching antigen is unknown.

Individual cDNA molecules received unique molecular identifiers. From the 5' RACE reads, TCRdb called clonotypes with MiXCR, one entry per CDR3 protein. Here the sample spans approximately 56,000 distinct CDR3 sequences, about 9.1% being singletons. This TCR derives from an adult who was a healthcare worker with PCR-confirmed SARS-CoV-2 infection or an uninfected control (not recorded which). The sample taken for sequencing was whole blood. The chain links TRBV12-3 or TRBV12-4 to TRBJ2-7, with 12 bases fitting TRBD2. The CDR3 sequence: CASTRLAGDGEQYF. The CDR3 nucleotides are TGTGCCAGCACCAGACTAGCGGGAGATGGCGAGCAGTACTTC.